The clone carrying this T cell receptor (beta chain) was seen ten or more times. Its cognate antigen is unknown. The data were taken from a study of identical twins. This CDR3 comprises 16 residues. V lost 7 bases and J 0 bases, leaving 16 bases between the germline ends. Whole-study results and caveats: Excess low generation probability was seen in twin-shared out-of-frame alpha sequences.

cDNA molecules carried unique molecular identifiers, and template switching added a universal primer site. TCRdb processed the 5' RACE reads anew with MiXCR; each CDR3 protein has one entry. The data show fewer than 250,000 distinct CDR3 sequences, 6.5% to 9% seen once. Another study also made use of these data, one on yellow fever vaccine responses in identical twins.

The clonotype was recovered from a woman younger than 35 in good health. Input material: CD8+ T cells sorted from blood. The V call is TRBV12-3 or TRBV12-4, the J call TRBJ2-1; D may match TRBD1 or TRBD2 (5 bases each). The CDR3 reads CASKTGAESSYNEQFF. As DNA, the CDR3 is TGTGCCAGCAAGACCGGGGCAGAGAGCTCCTACAATGAGCAGTTCTTC.